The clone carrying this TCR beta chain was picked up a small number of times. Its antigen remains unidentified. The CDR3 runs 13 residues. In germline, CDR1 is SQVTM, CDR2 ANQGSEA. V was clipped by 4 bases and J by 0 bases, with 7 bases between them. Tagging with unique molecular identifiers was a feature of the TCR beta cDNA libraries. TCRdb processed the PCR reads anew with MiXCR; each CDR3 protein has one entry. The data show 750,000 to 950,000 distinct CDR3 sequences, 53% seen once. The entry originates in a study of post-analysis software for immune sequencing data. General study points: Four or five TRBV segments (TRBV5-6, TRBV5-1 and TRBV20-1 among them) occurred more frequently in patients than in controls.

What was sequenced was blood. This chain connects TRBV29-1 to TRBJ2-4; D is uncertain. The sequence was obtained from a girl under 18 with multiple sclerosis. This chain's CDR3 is CSVVEIAKNIQYF. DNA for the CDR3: TGCAGCGTTGTGGAAATAGCCAAAAACATTCAGTACTTC.